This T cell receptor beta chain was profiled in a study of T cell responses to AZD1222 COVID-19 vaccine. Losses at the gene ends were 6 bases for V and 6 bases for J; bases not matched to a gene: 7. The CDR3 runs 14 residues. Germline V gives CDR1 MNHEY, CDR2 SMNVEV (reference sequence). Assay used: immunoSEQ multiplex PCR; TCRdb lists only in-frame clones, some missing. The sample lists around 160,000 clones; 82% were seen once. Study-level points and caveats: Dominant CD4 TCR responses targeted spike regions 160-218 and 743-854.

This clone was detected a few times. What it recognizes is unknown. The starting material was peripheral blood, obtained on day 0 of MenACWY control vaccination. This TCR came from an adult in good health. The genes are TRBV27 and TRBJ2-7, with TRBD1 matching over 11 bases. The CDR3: CASRKAGTGGEQYV. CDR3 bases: TGTGCCAGCAGGAAGGCCGGGACAGGGGGCGAGCAGTACGTC.